The 17 T cell receptor beta chains given below trace back to one sample, sequenced in a study of post-analysis software for immune sequencing data. General observations from the study: In patients, TRBV5-6, TRBV5-1 and TRBV20-1 belonged to roughly five TRBV segments found more frequently than in controls.

The library was made from cDNA and included unique molecular identifiers. A single record per CDR3 protein comes from TCRdb applying MiXCR to the PCR reads. The sample includes approximately 350,000 distinct CDR3 sequences, less than 40% seen only once; the top ten take about an eighth. Their recognized antigens are unknown. The source material was blood. Receptors were obtained from a girl aged 5 to 17 with multiple sclerosis.

This clonotype was seen more than once but under ten times. The chain is built from TRBV7-2 and TRBJ1-1; 7 bases are a match to TRBD1. This CDR3 is 14 amino acids long. J gave up 11 bases and V 5 bases, and 14 bases lay outside the gene matches. Germline V gene lookup returns CDR1 SGHTA and CDR2 FQGNSA. Here the CDR3 reads CASSPARTGIRAFF. The CDR3 DNA reads as TGTGCCAGCAGCCCTGCCCGGACAGGAATTAGGGCTTTCTTT.

This clonotype was recorded a few times. The genes are TRBV24-1 and TRBJ2-7, with 7 bases fitting TRBD1. The CDR3 length is 14 residues. Per the germline V gene, CDR1 is KGHDR and CDR2 is SFDVKD. V was pared by 5 bases and J by 8 bases, with 11 bases of the junction left unmatched. The CDR3 sequence: CATSAGDSLTKQYF. The CDR3 nucleotides read TGTGCCACCAGTGCCGGGGACAGTCTTACGAAGCAGTACTTC.

This clonotype was counted a few times. The rearrangement joins TRBV12-3 or TRBV12-4 to TRBJ1-4; D not certain. Deletions cut 6 bases from V and 8 bases from J, with 10 bases between. The CDR3 consists of 12 residues. The chain's CDR3 is CASRPDAEKLFF. The CDR3 DNA follows: TGTGCCAGCAGGCCAGACGCCGAAAAACTGTTTTTT.

CDR3 nucleotide sequence: TGTGCCAGCAGTTACAGAGGGGGCGCGGGCAAAAACATTCAGTACTTC. It specifies CASSYRGGAGKNIQYF. J is TRBJ2-4 and V is TRBV6-2 or TRBV6-3, with 7 bases that match TRBD1. The CDR3 extends over 16 amino acids. Trimming removed 2 bases from V and 3 bases from J; junction bases left unmatched: 7. The V gene's germline CDR1 is MNHEY and CDR2 SVGEGT.

The rearrangement uses TRBV2 and TRBJ2-7; tentatively, D is TRBD2 (5 bases). The CDR3 has 14 amino acids. Looked up from germline, CDR1 is SNHLY and CDR2 is FYNNEI. Deletions cut 4 bases from V and 2 bases from J, with 12 bases between. CDR3 DNA sequence: TGTGCCAGCAGTGGGATACTAGGAGCCTACGAGCAGTACTTC. It specifies CASSGILGAYEQYF.

The gene calls are TRBV4-2 and TRBJ2-5; TRBD1 matches 7 bases. Germline-derived CDR1 and CDR2 are LGHNA and YNFKEQ. This CDR3 contains 15 residues. The junction had 4 bases not matched to a gene; V was cut back by 2 bases and J by 1 base. As DNA, the CDR3 is TGTGCCAGCAGCCAAAGGACAGGTTTCCAAGAGACCCAGTACTTC. Its translation is CASSQRTGFQETQYF.

The rearrangement joins TRBV20-1 to TRBJ2-5; D is possibly TRBD1 (5 bases). There are 15 residues in the CDR3. The V gene's germline CDR1 is DFQATT and CDR2 SNEGSKA (reference sequence). The V and J ends lost 3 bases and 7 bases respectively, with 21 bases between them. CDR3 protein: CSARFDRTPRRTQYF. CDR3 DNA sequence: TGCAGTGCTAGGTTCGACAGAACCCCTAGAAGGACCCAGTACTTC.

For this clonotype: A junction boundary mismatches the germline segment, possibly from a read error. J is TRBJ1-5 and V is TRBV4-1; D gene uncertain. CDR3 length: 14 amino acids. Germline CDR1 is MGHRA and CDR2 is YSYEKL. The CDR3 DNA reads as TGCGCCAGAAGCCAACCAGGATTATGGCAGCCCCAGCATTTT. Protein: CARSQPGLWQPQHF.

In its sample, this clonotype was seen a few times. The chain has TRBV12-3 or TRBV12-4 and TRBJ2-2; D might be TRBD1 (6 bases). This CDR3 has 14 amino acids. V gave up 6 bases and J gave up 9 bases, with 17 bases separating them. The CDR3 region is CASSPSVRGRELFF. The DNA for the CDR3 is TGTGCCAGCAGCCCGTCGGTCAGGGGCAGGGAGCTGTTTTTT.

This clonotype was recorded a few times. V and J are TRBV21-1 and TRBJ2-5; the table's D call, TRBD2, has no DNA check behind it. TRBV21-1 is a listed pseudogene. The CDR3 runs to 15 residues. CDR3 DNA: TGTGCCAGCACCGAAGGGCTCCCTAGCCGGGAGACCCAGTACTTC. This gives the protein CASTEGLPSRETQYF.

This rearrangement joins TRBV5-6 to TRBJ1-2, with 7 positions matching TRBD1. With V trimmed by 0 bases and J by 4 bases, 6 bases remained unmatched. This CDR3 is 15 amino acids long. The germline V gene has CDR1 SGHDT and CDR2 YYEEEE. CDR3 amino acids: CASSLGKGGTYGYTF. Written as DNA, the CDR3 is TGTGCCAGCAGCTTGGGGAAAGGGGGCACCTATGGCTACACCTTC.

The V and J genes are TRBV12-3 or TRBV12-4 and TRBJ1-2; D may be TRBD1 (5 bases). Trimming left V 3 bases short and J 0 bases short, with 14 bases between. The CDR3 loop spans 16 amino acids. The CDR3 DNA sequence: TGTGCCAGCAGTTTTGGGCACAGGAAAGCTAACTATGGCTACACCTTC. Translating gives CASSFGHRKANYGYTF.

This chain connects TRBV6-5 to TRBJ2-1; 7 bases match TRBD1. Germline lookup yields CDR1 MNHEY and CDR2 SVGAGI. Trimming at V came to 2 bases and at J to 0 bases, leaving 7 bases not matched to a gene. This CDR3 has 17 residues. CDR3 sequence (DNA): TGTGCCAGCAGTTACGAGGTCCGACAGGGCTCCTACAATGAGCAGTTCTTC. This codes for CASSYEVRQGSYNEQFF.

This sequence joins TRBV2 and TRBJ2-2; D call uncertain. The CDR3 extends over 13 amino acids. Trimming took off 5 bases at V and 7 bases at J, with 11 bases between the two ends. Per the germline V gene, CDR1 is SNHLY and CDR2 is FYNNEI. The DNA of the CDR3 is TGTGCCAGCAGTCCCCATCAGGACGGGGAGCTGTTTTTT. Its translation: CASSPHQDGELFF.

The chain's CDR3 is CASSHGRDSYGYTF. The CDR3 DNA follows: TGCGCCAGCAGCCACGGCCGGGACAGCTATGGCTACACCTTC. The chain combines TRBV4-3 with TRBJ1-2, with 7 bases lining up with TRBD1. The CDR3 runs to 14 residues. Germline CDR1 and CDR2: LGHNA and YSLEER. V lost 3 bases, J lost 4 bases, and 5 bases stayed unmatched.

This clonotype was detected a few times. This chain links TRBV12-3 or TRBV12-4 with TRBJ2-1; TRBD2 matches 10 bases. There are 15 residues in the CDR3. Trimming removed 6 bases from V and 6 bases from J; junction bases left unmatched: 8. CDR3 loop: CASRYTSGASNEQFF. CDR3 DNA sequence: TGTGCCAGCAGATATACTAGCGGGGCCAGCAATGAGCAGTTCTTC.

This chain uses TRBV12-3 or TRBV12-4 with TRBJ2-2, with 12 bases fitting TRBD2. V gave up 6 bases and J gave up 4 bases; unmatched junction bases: 6. The CDR3 is made up of 16 amino acids. The CDR3 bases are TGTGCCAGCAGAGGACTAGCGGGGTCCGCCACCGGGGAGCTGTTTTTT. As protein: CASRGLAGSATGELFF.